This T cell receptor beta chain was recorded in a study of blood T cell repertoires in COVID-19. Overall study context: Italy, Spain and the United States were the sources of the convalescent and acute COVID-19 samples. PBMCs, B-cell-depleted T cells, or T cells were the source of the cDNA or gDNA that made up the material.

The CDR3 consists of 13 residues. Germline lookup yields CDR1 SNHLY and CDR2 FYNNEI. V shed 0 bases and J 8 bases; nucleotides not matched to a gene: 1. How the authors handled the data: Reference gene primer amplification yielded estimated nucleated cell counts. TCRdb's copy holds only in-frame clones and misses some; the assay was immunoSEQ multiplex PCR. V, J and clone size are those of that table, while D and trimming were read from the DNA. The sample has more than 85,000 clones, roughly 80% seen once; the top ten hold 15% to 19%. This clonotype was obtained from a woman of 80 years or more with acute or convalescent COVID-19. The sample taken for sequencing was peripheral blood. The chain recombines TRBV2 with TRBJ1-2; 9 bases map to TRBD1. CDR3 nucleotide sequence: TGTGCCAGCAGTGAAGCGGGACAGGGCGGCTACACCTTC. It codes for CASSEAGQGGYTF.